The sequence of this T cell receptor beta chain was determined in a study of blood T cell repertoires in COVID-19. J lost 14 bases, V lost 4 bases, and 13 bases had no gene match. The CDR3 has 15 residues. Germline lookup yields CDR1 MGHRA and CDR2 YSYEKL. Some clones are missing from TCRdb's copy, which holds only in-frame ones; the method was immunoSEQ multiplex PCR. The table includes 200,000 or so clones, 89% detected once. Cohort assignment relied on participant-reported clinical history. This chain uses TRBV4-1 with TRBJ1-6; 8 nucleotides align to TRBD1. Sequencing input: PBMCs or T cells enriched from blood (not recorded which). This clonotype originated in a woman between 18 and 29 years old who had recovered from COVID-19. The CDR3 DNA reads as TGCGCCAGCAGCCTCCGGACAGGGCCGTATGGGGCCCTCCACTTT. Its protein product is CASSLRTGPYGALHF.